Listed here are 9 T cell receptor beta chains from one sample, sequenced in a study of shared clonotypes between healthy human individuals. Profiled with immunoSEQ multiplex PCR; TCRdb holds only in-frame clones, not every one. The repertoire includes about 2.1 million clones, approximately 94% of them detected once, and over 1.5% sits in the top ten. Naive CD8 cells were CD45RO-negative, positively selected for CCR7, excluding terminally differentiated effector memory CD45RA+ cells. Sequenced input: naive CD8+ T cells from PBMCs. Receptors originate from a man aged 18-30 years in good health. Some clones in this sample may be carry-over from other donors' samples.

The chain is built from TRBV28 and TRBJ2-7; 9 nucleotides agree with TRBD1. With V trimmed by 5 bases and J by 5 bases, 4 bases remained unmatched. Germline CDR1 is MDHEN and CDR2 is SYDVKM. The CDR3 totals 13 residues. The CDR3 region is CASSARTGDEQYF. CDR3 bases: TGTGCCAGCAGTGCAAGGACAGGGGACGAGCAGTACTTC.

The V call is TRBV28, the J call TRBJ2-1; 13 bases match TRBD2. With V trimmed by 5 bases and J by 2 bases, 9 bases remained unmatched. The CDR3 loop spans 18 amino acids. Germline CDR1 and CDR2: MDHEN and SYDVKM. The CDR3 coding sequence is TGTGCCAGCAGTCTGCGACTAGCGGGAGGACGGGCCTACAATGAGCAGTTCTTC. It specifies CASSLRLAGGRAYNEQFF.

In its sample, this clone was seen once. The chain links TRBV28 to TRBJ2-1; TRBD1 matches at 10 bases. The CDR3 runs to 20 residues. Germline-derived CDR1 and CDR2 are MDHEN and SYDVKM. V was clipped by 4 bases and J by 8 bases; unmatched bases: 23. Written as DNA, the CDR3 is TGTGCCAGCAGTTCCCATCCCTCACAGACAGGGGGCGTTGGATTCGATGAGCAGTTCTTC. This gives the protein CASSSHPSQTGGVGFDEQFF.

V gene TRBV11-2 combines with J gene TRBJ2-3; the D is unclear. The ends were cut back, 1 base at V and 0 bases at J, with 17 bases in the middle. The CDR3 totals 18 residues. Germline CDR1 is SGHAT and CDR2 is FQNNGV. The chain's CDR3 is CASSLVPRQAASTDTQYF. The CDR3 DNA reads as TGTGCCAGCAGCTTAGTACCCCGCCAGGCGGCTAGCACAGATACGCAGTATTTT.

The rearrangement joins TRBV10-3 to TRBJ1-2; TRBD1 is a possible D gene (5 bases). Looked up from germline, CDR1 is ENHRY and CDR2 is SYGVKD. This CDR3 spans 14 amino acids. Between the trimmed V and J ends, which lost 7 bases and 8 bases, there was a span of 20 bases. CDR3 nucleotides: TGTGCCATCACCCCGCTCGGAGGGGAAAGGGGCTACACCTTC. The encoded protein is CAITPLGGERGYTF.

This clone was counted between two and nine times. The chain has TRBV6-5 and TRBJ1-1; tentatively, D is TRBD1 (5 bases). Trimming took 6 bases from V and 5 from J, leaving 10 bases between them. The CDR3 sequence is 12 residues long. Germline assignment: CDR1 MNHEY and CDR2 SVGAGI. The CDR3 bases are TGTGCCAGCAGCCCAACAGGAACTGAAGCTTTCTTT. Translation gives CASSPTGTEAFF.

This sequence joins TRBV5-1 and TRBJ2-2; no firm D call. The CDR3 sequence is 13 residues long. Trimming removed 0 bases at V and 5 bases at J, with 5 bases between. CDR1 is SGHRS, CDR2 YFSETQ, per germline. The CDR3 nucleotides read TGCGCCAGCAGCTTGGACCCAACCGGGGAGCTGTTTTTT. It encodes CASSLDPTGELFF.

The rearrangement links TRBV23-1 to TRBJ2-2; unclear D gene. TRBV23-1 is annotated as an ORF whose role is uncertain. The CDR3 runs to 14 residues. The ends were cut back, 6 bases at V and 4 bases at J, with 12 bases in the middle. CDR3 sequence reads: CASSPSQITGELFF. DNA for the CDR3: TGCGCCAGCAGCCCGAGTCAGATCACCGGGGAGCTGTTTTTT.

Worth noting for this clone: Different DNA sequences within this sample yield the same CDR3. This chain uses TRBV28 with TRBJ2-5; D call uncertain. Germline V CDR1 and CDR2: MDHEN, SYDVKM. The V end was cut by 5 bases, the J end by 1 base, with 5 bases between. The CDR3 has 12 amino acids. CDR3 amino acids: CASSPTQETQYF. The CDR3 nucleotides read TGTGCCAGCAGTCCCACCCAAGAGACCCAGTACTTC. The full variable domain, in which reference TRBV28 and TRBJ2-5 provide the parts outside the CDR3, is DVKVTQSSRYLVKRTGEKVFLECVQDMDHENMFWYRQDPGLGLRLIYFSYDVKMKEKGDIPEGYSVSREKKERFSLILESASTNQTSMYLCASSPTQETQYFGPGTRLLVL.